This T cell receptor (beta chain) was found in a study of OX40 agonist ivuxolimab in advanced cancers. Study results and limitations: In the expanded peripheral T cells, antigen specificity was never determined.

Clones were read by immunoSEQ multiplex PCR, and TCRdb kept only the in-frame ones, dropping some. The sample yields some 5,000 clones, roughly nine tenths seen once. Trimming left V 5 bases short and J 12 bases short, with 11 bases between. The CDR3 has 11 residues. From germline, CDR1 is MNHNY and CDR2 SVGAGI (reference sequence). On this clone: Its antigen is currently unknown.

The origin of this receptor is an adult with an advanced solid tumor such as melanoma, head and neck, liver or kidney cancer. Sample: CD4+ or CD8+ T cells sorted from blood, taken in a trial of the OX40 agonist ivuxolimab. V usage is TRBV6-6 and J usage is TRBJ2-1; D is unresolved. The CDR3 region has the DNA TGTGCCAGCAGTCTGGGCGATGTGCAGTTCTTC. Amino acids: CASSLGDVQFF.